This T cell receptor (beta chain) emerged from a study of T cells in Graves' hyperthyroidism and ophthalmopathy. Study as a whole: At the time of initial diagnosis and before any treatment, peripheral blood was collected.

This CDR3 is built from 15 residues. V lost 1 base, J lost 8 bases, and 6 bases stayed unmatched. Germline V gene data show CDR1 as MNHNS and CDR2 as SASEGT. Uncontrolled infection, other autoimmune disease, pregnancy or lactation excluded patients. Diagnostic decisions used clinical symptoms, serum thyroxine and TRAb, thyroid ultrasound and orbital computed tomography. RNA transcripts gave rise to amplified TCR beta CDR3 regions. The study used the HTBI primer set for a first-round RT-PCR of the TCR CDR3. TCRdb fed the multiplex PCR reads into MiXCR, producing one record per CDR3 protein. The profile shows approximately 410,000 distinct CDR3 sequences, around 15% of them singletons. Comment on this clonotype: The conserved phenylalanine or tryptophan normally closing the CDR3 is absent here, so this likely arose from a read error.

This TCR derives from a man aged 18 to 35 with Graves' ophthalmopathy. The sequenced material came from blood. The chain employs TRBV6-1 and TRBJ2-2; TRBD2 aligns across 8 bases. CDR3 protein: CASSEGGLELGELFL. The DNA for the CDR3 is TGTGCCAGCAGTGAAGGGGGACTAGAGTTAGGGGAGCTGTTTCTT.